These T cell receptor beta chains were read from a single sample in a study of early T cells in non-severe SARS-CoV-2 infection. TCRdb processed the 5' RACE reads anew with MiXCR; each CDR3 protein has one entry. The data show about 64,000 distinct CDR3 sequences, with over 10% seen just once and about 1.3% held by the top ten. Sequenced material: whole blood, taken at baseline. Receptors originate from an adult who was a healthcare worker with PCR-confirmed SARS-CoV-2 infection or an uninfected control (not recorded which). Both conserved end residues are part of each CDR3. The D gene is left open where the match is weak. A clone size is listed for some rows: how often the clone was seen (once, few, many), or a class if it is expanded.

abundance: few; v_gene: TRBV28; j_gene: TRBJ1-1; d_gene: NA; CDR3nt: TGTGCCAGCAGTTTAGTTAGGCTGGCGAACACTGAAGCTTTCTTT; CDR3aa: CASSLVRLANTEAFF
abundance: NA; v_gene: TRBV20-1; j_gene: TRBJ1-6; d_gene: NA; CDR3nt: TGCAGTGCTAGAGCGGAATTTTCGGTTCCGCCCCTCCACTTT; CDR3aa: CSARAEFSVPPLHF
abundance: few; v_gene: TRBV30; j_gene: TRBJ2-5; d_gene: TRBD2; CDR3nt: TGTGCCTGGAGTTCAGCGGGAGGGCCGGAGGAGACCCAGTACTTC; CDR3aa: CAWSSAGGPEETQYF
abundance: NA; v_gene: TRBV6-5; j_gene: TRBJ2-7; d_gene: NA; CDR3nt: TGTGCCAGCAGTTACGCACCACAGGGTATGCAGTACTTC; CDR3aa: CASSYAPQGMQYF
abundance: many; v_gene: TRBV6-6; j_gene: TRBJ1-1; d_gene: NA; CDR3nt: TGTGCCAGCAGTTACTCGACCAAGGGGGCTTTCTTT; CDR3aa: CASSYSTKGAFF
abundance: NA; v_gene: TRBV20-1; j_gene: TRBJ2-3; d_gene: TRBD2; CDR3nt: TGCAGTGCTAGGGAGTACAGCGGGGGTAGCACAGATACGCAGTATTTT; CDR3aa: CSAREYSGGSTDTQYF
abundance: once; v_gene: TRBV9; j_gene: TRBJ2-7; d_gene: NA; CDR3nt: TGTGCCAGCAGCGCGGAGGGATCCACTGGCGAGCAGTACTTC; CDR3aa: CASSAEGSTGEQYF
abundance: NA; v_gene: TRBV7-2; j_gene: TRBJ1-4; d_gene: NA; CDR3nt: TGTGCCAGCAGCTTAGGCCCCCTCTACCGAGGCCCAACTAATGAAAAACTGTTTTTT; CDR3aa: CASSLGPLYRGPTNEKLFF
abundance: many; v_gene: TRBV27; j_gene: TRBJ2-1; d_gene: NA; CDR3nt: TGTGCCAGCAAGATAGGGGGGCGAAATGAGCAGTTCTTC; CDR3aa: CASKIGGRNEQFF
abundance: many; v_gene: TRBV10-3; j_gene: TRBJ1-1; d_gene: NA; CDR3nt: TGTGCCATCAGTGAGCCACCGGCAGGGCGCACTGAAGCTTTCTTT; CDR3aa: CAISEPPAGRTEAFF
abundance: few; v_gene: TRBV11-2; j_gene: TRBJ1-2; d_gene: TRBD1; CDR3nt: TGTGCCAGCAGCTTAGTCCGGGGCCTTCAGGGGGATGGCTACACCTTC; CDR3aa: CASSLVRGLQGDGYTF
abundance: NA; v_gene: TRBV29-1; j_gene: TRBJ2-7; d_gene: TRBD1; CDR3nt: TGCAGCGCGACCCCGGGACAGGATTACGAGCAGTACTTC; CDR3aa: CSATPGQDYEQYF
abundance: NA; v_gene: TRBV3-2; j_gene: TRBJ2-4; d_gene: NA; CDR3nt: TGTGCCAGCAGCCCACCGTCCGGAGGGGCCAAAAACATTCAGTACTTC; CDR3aa: CASSPPSGGAKNIQYF
abundance: NA; v_gene: TRBV7-6; j_gene: TRBJ2-2; d_gene: NA; CDR3nt: TGTGCCAGCAGCTCACCCGGGGGCGCGTTCACCGGGGAGCTGTTTTTT; CDR3aa: CASSSPGGAFTGELFF
abundance: NA; v_gene: TRBV19; j_gene: TRBJ2-1; d_gene: NA; CDR3nt: TGTGCCAGTCGGTGGGGGCCCTCCTACAATGAGCAGTTCTTC; CDR3aa: CASRWGPSYNEQFF
abundance: few; v_gene: TRBV6-1; j_gene: TRBJ1-4; d_gene: TRBD1; CDR3nt: TGTGCCAGCAAAAACTGGGGACAGGGTCAAGAAAAACTGTTTTTT; CDR3aa: CASKNWGQGQEKLFF
abundance: NA; v_gene: TRBV29-1; j_gene: TRBJ2-5; d_gene: NA; CDR3nt: TGCAGCGTTGAATCTGTGGGGCAGGAGACCCAGTACTTC; CDR3aa: CSVESVGQETQYF
abundance: NA; v_gene: TRBV11-2; j_gene: TRBJ2-2; d_gene: TRBD2; CDR3nt: TGTGCCAGCAGCTTAGGACTAGCGGGAGGATCCTGGGGGGAGCTGTTTTTT; CDR3aa: CASSLGLAGGSWGELFF
abundance: NA; v_gene: TRBV12-3/TRBV12-4; j_gene: TRBJ1-1; d_gene: NA; CDR3nt: TGTGCCAGCAGCCCAGCGAGGGGGAACACTGAAGCTTTCTTT; CDR3aa: CASSPARGNTEAFF
abundance: many; v_gene: TRBV29-1; j_gene: TRBJ2-7; d_gene: TRBD1; CDR3nt: TGCAGGAGACAGGGGGCCTACGAGCAGTACTTC; CDR3aa: CRRQGAYEQYF
abundance: many; v_gene: TRBV3-1; j_gene: TRBJ2-1; d_gene: NA; CDR3nt: TGTGCCAGCAGCCAAGAGATCGGGGCCCGCAATGAGCAGTTCTTC; CDR3aa: CASSQEIGARNEQFF
abundance: NA; v_gene: TRBV29-1; j_gene: TRBJ2-2; d_gene: TRBD1; CDR3nt: TGCAGCGTTGAGGGACAGAAGAACACCGGGGAGCTGTTTTTT; CDR3aa: CSVEGQKNTGELFF
abundance: NA; v_gene: TRBV24-1; j_gene: TRBJ2-3; d_gene: NA; CDR3nt: TGTGCCACCAGGGGGACGCTGCGGGATACGCAGTATTTT; CDR3aa: CATRGTLRDTQYF
abundance: NA; v_gene: TRBV7-9; j_gene: TRBJ1-1; d_gene: NA; CDR3nt: TGTGCCAGCAGCTTAGGCGGCCCGAACACTGAAGCTTTCTTT; CDR3aa: CASSLGGPNTEAFF
abundance: few; v_gene: TRBV18; j_gene: TRBJ2-1; d_gene: NA; CDR3nt: TGTGCCAGCTCACCAACAGGTTTCTACAATGAGCAGTTCTTC; CDR3aa: CASSPTGFYNEQFF
abundance: NA; v_gene: TRBV4-1; j_gene: TRBJ2-7; d_gene: NA; CDR3nt: TGCGCCAGCAGCCCCCGGGCTGAGGATAGGGGCAACGAGCAGTACTTC; CDR3aa: CASSPRAEDRGNEQYF
abundance: many; v_gene: TRBV20-1; j_gene: TRBJ2-3; d_gene: NA; CDR3nt: TGCAGTGCTTCCCGGCTCCCTTTGGGTACAGATACGCAGTATTTT; CDR3aa: CSASRLPLGTDTQYF
abundance: few; v_gene: TRBV11-3; j_gene: TRBJ2-2; d_gene: TRBD1; CDR3nt: TGTGCCAGCAGCGGACAGGCGAACACCGGGGAGCTGTTTTTT; CDR3aa: CASSGQANTGELFF
abundance: NA; v_gene: TRBV7-6; j_gene: TRBJ2-7; d_gene: TRBD2; CDR3nt: TGTGCCAGCAGCTTAGGGCCGGGGACTAGCGCCCACGAGCAGTACTTC; CDR3aa: CASSLGPGTSAHEQYF
abundance: few; v_gene: TRBV7-2; j_gene: TRBJ1-6; d_gene: TRBD1; CDR3nt: TGTGCCAGCAGCTTACAGGGGGTTAATTCACCCCTCCACTTT; CDR3aa: CASSLQGVNSPLHF
abundance: many; v_gene: TRBV24-1; j_gene: TRBJ2-2; d_gene: TRBD1; CDR3nt: TGTGCCACCAGTGAACCCTCCGGACAGGGGACCGGGGAGCTGTTTTTT; CDR3aa: CATSEPSGQGTGELFF
abundance: many; v_gene: TRBV6-1; j_gene: TRBJ2-5; d_gene: TRBD1; CDR3nt: TGTGCCAGCAGTGAGCTCAGGGGGCTGGAAGAGACCCAGTACTTC; CDR3aa: CASSELRGLEETQYF
abundance: few; v_gene: TRBV20-1; j_gene: TRBJ1-2; d_gene: NA; CDR3nt: TGCAGTGCTACGTCAGGGGCGATTCTCGACTATGGCTACACCTTC; CDR3aa: CSATSGAILDYGYTF
abundance: NA; v_gene: TRBV13; j_gene: TRBJ2-5; d_gene: NA; CDR3nt: TGTGCCAGCAGCTTTAGGACTCCCCCGGTTAAACAAGAGACCCAGTACTTC; CDR3aa: CASSFRTPPVKQETQYF
abundance: NA; v_gene: TRBV6-1; j_gene: TRBJ2-6; d_gene: NA; CDR3nt: TGTGCCAGCAGTGATTGGGGTGGCAGGGGTAGGTCTGGGGCCAACGTCCTGACTTTC; CDR3aa: CASSDWGGRGRSGANVLTF
abundance: few; v_gene: TRBV11-3; j_gene: TRBJ1-5; d_gene: TRBD1; CDR3nt: TGTGCCAGCAGCCCTGGACAGGGGGCAAGCTGTAGCAATCAGCCCCAGCATTTT; CDR3aa: CASSPGQGASCSNQPQHF
abundance: NA; v_gene: TRBV12-3/TRBV12-4; j_gene: TRBJ1-5; d_gene: NA; CDR3nt: TGTGCCAGCAGTTCCGCCCTTGGACGCTCTCGGCAGCCCCAGCATTTT; CDR3aa: CASSSALGRSRQPQHF
abundance: NA; v_gene: TRBV27; j_gene: TRBJ2-1; d_gene: TRBD2; CDR3nt: TGTGCCAGCAGTTTTTCGGGACTAGCGGGAGGGCCATTAAAAAATGAGCAGTTCTTC; CDR3aa: CASSFSGLAGGPLKNEQFF
abundance: NA; v_gene: TRBV7-2; j_gene: TRBJ2-7; d_gene: NA; CDR3nt: TGTGCCAGCAGCCCTCTGCACCTGGGCGCCTCCGAGCAGTACTTC; CDR3aa: CASSPLHLGASEQYF
abundance: NA; v_gene: TRBV19; j_gene: TRBJ2-4; d_gene: TRBD1; CDR3nt: TGTGCCAGTAGTACGGGACAGGGGGAGAACATTCAGTACTTC; CDR3aa: CASSTGQGENIQYF
abundance: NA; v_gene: TRBV25-1; j_gene: TRBJ1-1; d_gene: NA; CDR3nt: TGTGCCAGCAGTGACAATTTGAACACTGAAGCTTTCTTT; CDR3aa: CASSDNLNTEAFF
abundance: NA; v_gene: TRBV3-1; j_gene: TRBJ1-5; d_gene: NA; CDR3nt: TGTGCCAGCAGCCAAACAGGGTACAATCAGCCCCAGCATTTT; CDR3aa: CASSQTGYNQPQHF
abundance: NA; v_gene: TRBV11-2; j_gene: TRBJ2-2; d_gene: NA; CDR3nt: TGTGCCAGCAGCTTTCGTCACACCGGGGAGCTGTTTTTT; CDR3aa: CASSFRHTGELFF
abundance: few; v_gene: TRBV19; j_gene: TRBJ2-1; d_gene: TRBD2; CDR3nt: TGTGCCAGTAGTATAGCGGGGGGGCCCAATGAGCAGTTCTTC; CDR3aa: CASSIAGGPNEQFF
abundance: NA; v_gene: TRBV20-1; j_gene: TRBJ2-3; d_gene: NA; CDR3nt: TGCAGTGCTTACCCCGCAGGGGGCACAGATACGCAGTATTTT; CDR3aa: CSAYPAGGTDTQYF
abundance: NA; v_gene: TRBV20-1; j_gene: TRBJ1-1; d_gene: TRBD1; CDR3nt: TGCAGTGCTAGGGATAACAGGGGCACTGAAGCTTTCTTT; CDR3aa: CSARDNRGTEAFF
abundance: NA; v_gene: TRBV5-4; j_gene: TRBJ2-5; d_gene: NA; CDR3nt: TGTGCCAGCAGCTTAGGGAGTCAAGAGACCCAGTACTTC; CDR3aa: CASSLGSQETQYF
abundance: NA; v_gene: TRBV29-1; j_gene: TRBJ2-1; d_gene: NA; CDR3nt: TGCAGCGTCGGAAACAATGAGCAGTTCTTC; CDR3aa: CSVGNNEQFF
abundance: many; v_gene: TRBV28; j_gene: TRBJ2-3; d_gene: NA; CDR3nt: TGTGCCAGCAGTTTATCCAGGGCCTCTAGCACAGATACGCAGTATTTT; CDR3aa: CASSLSRASSTDTQYF
abundance: few; v_gene: TRBV7-2; j_gene: TRBJ2-3; d_gene: NA; CDR3nt: TGTGCCAGCAGCTTGAGTGTCAGGGCGACAGATACGCAGTATTTT; CDR3aa: CASSLSVRATDTQYF
abundance: NA; v_gene: TRBV12-3/TRBV12-4; j_gene: TRBJ1-1; d_gene: TRBD1; CDR3nt: TGTGCCAGCAGTGGCCCCGGCAGGGGGTCCGAAGCTTTCTTT; CDR3aa: CASSGPGRGSEAFF
abundance: many; v_gene: TRBV20-1; j_gene: TRBJ2-7; d_gene: NA; CDR3nt: TGCAGTGCTAACGGGGGCCTCTCCTACGAGCAGTACTTC; CDR3aa: CSANGGLSYEQYF
abundance: few; v_gene: TRBV7-9; j_gene: TRBJ2-1; d_gene: TRBD2; CDR3nt: TGTGCCAGCAGCTATCTAGCGGGAGAGCCAACCAATGAGCAGTTCTTC; CDR3aa: CASSYLAGEPTNEQFF
abundance: NA; v_gene: TRBV19; j_gene: TRBJ2-7; d_gene: NA; CDR3nt: TGTGCCAGTAGTAACGGCAGGGGTTCCTACGAGCAGTACTTC; CDR3aa: CASSNGRGSYEQYF
abundance: few; v_gene: TRBV20-1; j_gene: TRBJ1-3; d_gene: NA; CDR3nt: TGCAGTGCTAGAGATGCGACAGGACCCTCTGGAAACACCATATATTTT; CDR3aa: CSARDATGPSGNTIYF
abundance: NA; v_gene: TRBV7-9; j_gene: TRBJ2-5; d_gene: TRBD2; CDR3nt: TGTGCCAGCAGCTTTGGACTAGCGGGAAGCGAGACCCAGTACTTC; CDR3aa: CASSFGLAGSETQYF
abundance: once; v_gene: TRBV6-1; j_gene: TRBJ2-5; d_gene: TRBD1; CDR3nt: TGTGCCAGCACCCAAACTAGGGACAGCGAGACCCAGTACTTC; CDR3aa: CASTQTRDSETQYF
abundance: few; v_gene: TRBV3-1; j_gene: TRBJ2-4; d_gene: NA; CDR3nt: TGTGCCAGCAGCCAAGATCAACCGCGCCGACAGGTAGCCAAAAACATTCAGTACTTC; CDR3aa: CASSQDQPRRQVAKNIQYF
abundance: NA; v_gene: TRBV11-2; j_gene: TRBJ2-1; d_gene: TRBD1; CDR3nt: TGTGCCAGCACCGTCGAAAAATCTCGGACAGGGGGTTTCTCCTACAATGAGCAGTTCTTC; CDR3aa: CASTVEKSRTGGFSYNEQFF